This TCR beta chain appears in the sequencing data of a study of cytomegalovirus exposure and HLA in healthy donors. Study-level points and caveats: Per published accounts, TCR beta sequences correctly predicted the HLA-A and HLA-B alleles of most subjects. Earlier findings revealed that most TCR beta V segments proved productive either about 87% or about 30% of the time. A later analysis linked a missense DCLRE1C variant to TCR beta V- and J-gene trimming.

Germline V gene sequence: CDR1 SGHRS, CDR2 YFSETQ. The CDR3 is 16 amino acids. The J segment lost 0 bases and the V segment lost 3 bases, leaving 3 bases of the junction unmatched. Both 60 Vbeta primers and 13 Jbeta primers went into the PCR. Authors' analysis steps: Roughly 10 million shared chains were among approximately 80 million unique TCR beta chains counted in a later analysis. Some clones are missing from TCRdb's copy, which holds only in-frame ones; the method was immunoSEQ multiplex PCR. The D gene and trimming were derived from the DNA, and the V and J assignments and clone size from that table. The table includes roughly 200,000 clones, 70% to 80% detected once. This clone showed up just once. The target antigen is unknown.

Sequenced sample: PBMCs. The TCR was taken from a woman aged 30 to 39 in good health and CMV-seronegative. This chain uses TRBV5-1 with TRBJ1-6, with TRBD1 matching 7 bases. DNA for the CDR3: TGCGCCAGCAGCTCGACAGGGAGCTCCTATAATTCACCCCTCCACTTT. Translating gives CASSSTGSSYNSPLHF.